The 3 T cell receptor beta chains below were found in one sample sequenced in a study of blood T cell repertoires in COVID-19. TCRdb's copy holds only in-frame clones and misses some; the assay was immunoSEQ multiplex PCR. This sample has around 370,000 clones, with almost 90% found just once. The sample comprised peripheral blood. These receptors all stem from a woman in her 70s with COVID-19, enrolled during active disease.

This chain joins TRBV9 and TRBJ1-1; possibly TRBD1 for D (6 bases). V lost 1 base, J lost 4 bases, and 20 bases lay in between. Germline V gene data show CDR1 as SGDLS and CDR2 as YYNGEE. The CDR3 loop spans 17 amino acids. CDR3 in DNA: TGTGCCAGCAGCGTAACCGATTCGGGGGGCCTGGCCACTGAAGCTTTCTTT. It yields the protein CASSVTDSGGLATEAFF.

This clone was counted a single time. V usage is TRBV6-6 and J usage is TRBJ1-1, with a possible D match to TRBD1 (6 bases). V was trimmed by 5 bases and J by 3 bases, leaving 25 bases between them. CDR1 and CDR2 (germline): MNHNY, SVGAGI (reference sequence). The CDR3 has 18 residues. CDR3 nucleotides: TGTGCCAGCAGTCCCCGGGGGGGCCATCTCTCCTGGGACACTGAAGCTTTCTTT. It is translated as CASSPRGGHLSWDTEAFF.

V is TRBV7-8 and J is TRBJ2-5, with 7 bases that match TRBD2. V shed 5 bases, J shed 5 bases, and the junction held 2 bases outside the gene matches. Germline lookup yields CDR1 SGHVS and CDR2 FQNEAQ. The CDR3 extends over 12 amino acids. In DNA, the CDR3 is TGTGCCAGCAGCCGACTAGCTGAGACCCAGTACTTC. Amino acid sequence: CASSRLAETQYF.